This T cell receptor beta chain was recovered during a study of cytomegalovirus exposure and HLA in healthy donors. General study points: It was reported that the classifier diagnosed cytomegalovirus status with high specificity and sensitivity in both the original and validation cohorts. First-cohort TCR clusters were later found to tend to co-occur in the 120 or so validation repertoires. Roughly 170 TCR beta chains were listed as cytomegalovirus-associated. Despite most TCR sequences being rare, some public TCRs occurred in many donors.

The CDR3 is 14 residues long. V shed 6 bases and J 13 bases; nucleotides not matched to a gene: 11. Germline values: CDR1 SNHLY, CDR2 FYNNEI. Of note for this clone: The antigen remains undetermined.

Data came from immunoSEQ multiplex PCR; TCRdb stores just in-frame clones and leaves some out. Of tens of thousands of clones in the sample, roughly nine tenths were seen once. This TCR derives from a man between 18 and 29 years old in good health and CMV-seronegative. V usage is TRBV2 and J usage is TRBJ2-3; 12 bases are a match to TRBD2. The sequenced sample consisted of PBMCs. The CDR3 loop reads CASRGGTSGPGEYF. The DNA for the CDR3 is TGTGCCAGCAGGGGAGGGACTAGCGGGCCGGGGGAGTATTTT.